The 9 T cell receptor beta chains presented below share a single source sample, sequenced in a study of CD8 T cells in ankylosing spondylitis. Each CDR3 protein gets one entry after TCRdb re-called the 5' RACE reads with MiXCR. Among approximately 350,000 distinct CDR3 sequences listed, roughly 14% were seen once. The sample was blood, either unsorted or a sorted T cell fraction (not recorded which). All receptors derive from a male donor with ankylosing spondylitis or in good health (not recorded which).

This clonotype was seen only a few times. The chain carries TRBV3-1 and TRBJ1-2; no definite D call. CDR3 size: 13 residues. Germline loops: CDR1 LGHDT, CDR2 YNNKEL (reference sequence). V was clipped by 2 bases and J by 4 bases, with 8 bases between them. CDR3 coding DNA: TGTGCCAGCAGCCAATCTCGGTCCTATGGCTACACCTTC. Its translation: CASSQSRSYGYTF.

The CDR3 DNA is TGCGCCAGCCGTACAGGGAGCCTCTCCTACGAGCAGTACTTC. Translating it yields CASRTGSLSYEQYF. The V and J genes are TRBV5-1 and TRBJ2-7; possibly TRBD1 for D (6 bases). CDR1 and CDR2 from the germline V gene are SGHRS and YFSETQ. The CDR3 contains 14 residues. Trimming removed 7 bases from V and 0 bases from J, with 14 bases in between. Variable domain in full (rest from reference TRBV5-1 and TRBJ2-7): KAGVTQTPRYLIKTRGQQVTLSCSPISGHRSVSWYQQTPGQGLQFLFEYFSETQRNKGNFPGRFSGRQFSNSRSEMNVSTLELGDSALYLCASRTGSLSYEQYFGPGTRLTVT.

The chain carries TRBV10-2 and TRBJ2-7; 7 bases align to TRBD1. Germline CDR1 WSHSY, CDR2 SAAADI. Germline trimming cut 3 bases from V and 0 bases from J; bases unmatched to any gene: 5. The CDR3 extends over 15 amino acids. CDR3 sequence (DNA): TGCGCCAGCAGTGAACCCGGGACAGCCTCCTACGAGCAGTACTTC. This sequence encodes CASSEPGTASYEQYF.

This clonotype has only one observation. V gene TRBV4-1 combines with J gene TRBJ1-5; D remains ambiguous. CDR3 length: 13 amino acids. V lost 0 bases, J lost 6 bases, and 6 bases lay in between. Germline CDR1 and CDR2: MGHRA and YSYEKL. CDR3 residues: CASSQEVGQPQHF. The DNA for the CDR3 is TGCGCCAGCAGCCAAGAAGTGGGTCAGCCCCAGCATTTT.

J is TRBJ1-2 and V is TRBV29-1; unclear D gene. Trimming removed 4 bases from V and 1 base from J, with 13 bases in between. Germline V gives CDR1 SQVTM, CDR2 ANQGSEA. The CDR3 sequence is 14 residues long. The CDR3 loop is CSVGTTALNYGYTF. DNA for the CDR3: TGCAGCGTTGGAACCACCGCCCTTAACTATGGCTACACCTTC.

A few counts support this clonotype. This rearrangement joins TRBV25-1 to TRBJ2-3; the D gene could be TRBD1 or TRBD2 (6 bases each). Germline CDR1 and CDR2: MGHDK and SYGVNS. The V end lost 4 bases, the J end lost 3 bases, and 20 bases lay between the germline ends. The CDR3 is 17 residues long. CDR3 in DNA: TGTGCCAGCAGTGGACCCCAATTAAGGGGGGCAACAGATACGCAGTATTTT. It is translated as CASSGPQLRGATDTQYF.

The chain combines TRBV20-1 with TRBJ2-3; the match to TRBD2 covers 7 bases. V lost 6 bases and J lost 2; bases outside the gene matches: 5. There are 13 residues in the CDR3. Germline V gene data show CDR1 as DFQATT and CDR2 as SNEGSKA (reference sequence). CDR3 amino acids: CSALSGNTDTQYF. Written as DNA, the CDR3 is TGCAGTGCCCTAAGCGGGAACACAGATACGCAGTATTTT.

J is TRBJ1-2 and V is TRBV7-2, with D perhaps TRBD1 (6 bases). Per germline, CDR1 SGHTA and CDR2 FQGNSA. This CDR3 region has 16 residues. V was cut by 5 bases and J by 0 bases, with 16 bases left in between. Written as DNA, the CDR3 is TGTGCCAGCAGCCCCGCAGGGGCGCGAGCTAACTATGGCTACACCTTC. This codes for CASSPAGARANYGYTF.

This clonotype occurred a few times. The chain employs TRBV20-1 and TRBJ2-3; the match to TRBD1 covers 9 bases. Germline CDR1 DFQATT, CDR2 SNEGSKA (reference sequence). V lost 6 bases, J lost 6 bases, and 13 bases stayed unmatched. CDR3 size: 15 residues. In nucleotides, the CDR3 is TGCAGTGCCCCGGGACAGGGACTCTTCGTGGATACGCAGTATTTT. It is translated as CSAPGQGLFVDTQYF.